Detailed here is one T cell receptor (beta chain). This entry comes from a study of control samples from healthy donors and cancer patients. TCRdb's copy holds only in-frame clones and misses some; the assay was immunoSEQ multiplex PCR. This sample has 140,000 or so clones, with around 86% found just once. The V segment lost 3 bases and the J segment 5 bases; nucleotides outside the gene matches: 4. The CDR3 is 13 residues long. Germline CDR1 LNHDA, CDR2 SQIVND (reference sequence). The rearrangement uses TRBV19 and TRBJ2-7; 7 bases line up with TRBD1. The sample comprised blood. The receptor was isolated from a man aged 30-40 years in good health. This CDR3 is CASSIKGADEQYF. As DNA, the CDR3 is TGTGCCAGTAGTATTAAGGGGGCTGACGAGCAGTACTTC.